What follows are 20 T cell receptor beta chains derived from one specimen sequenced in a study of identical twins. MiXCR, applied by TCRdb to the 5' RACE reads, yields one record per CDR3 protein. The table lists 450,000 or so distinct CDR3 sequences, approximately 15% of them singletons. This same sample was also taken into another study, of yellow fever vaccine responses in identical twins.

The sample was CD4+ T cells sorted from blood. The source of these receptors is a woman younger than 35 in good health.

This clonotype occurred a few times. The genes are TRBV4-3 and TRBJ2-3; D remains ambiguous. V gave up 1 base and J gave up 0 bases, with 5 bases separating them. The CDR3 has 14 amino acids. CDR1 is LGHNA, CDR2 YSLEER, per germline. CDR3 region: CASSQVGSTDTQYF. The CDR3, as DNA: TGCGCCAGCAGCCAAGTCGGAAGCACAGATACGCAGTATTTT.

This clonotype was observed a handful of times. The chain has TRBV7-2 and TRBJ2-3; 7 bases map to TRBD1. The V segment lost 4 bases and the J segment 7 bases; nucleotides outside the gene matches: 5. The CDR3 is 13 residues long. Germline CDR1 SGHTA, CDR2 FQGNSA. The CDR3 DNA follows: TGTGCCAGCAGCTACAAGGGGGCGAATACGCAGTATTTT. Translated: CASSYKGANTQYF.

V usage is TRBV4-2 and J usage is TRBJ2-3; D possibly uses TRBD1 or TRBD2 (5 bases each). The CDR3 is 14 residues long. CDR1 and CDR2 from the germline V gene are LGHNA and YNFKEQ. V was pared by 1 base and J by 6 bases, with 11 bases between. CDR3 region: CASSQVGERDTQYF. The CDR3 DNA follows: TGTGCCAGCAGCCAAGTGGGGGAGAGGGATACGCAGTATTTT.

The chain carries TRBV27 and TRBJ1-6, with no clear D. Germline V lookup: CDR1 MNHEY, CDR2 SMNVEV (reference sequence). The V end was cut by 3 bases, the J end by 9 bases, with 6 bases between. The CDR3 is made up of 12 amino acids. CDR3 amino acids: CASSFLASPLHF. DNA for the CDR3: TGTGCCAGCAGTTTTTTGGCTTCACCCCTCCACTTT.

This clonotype showed up many times. V gene TRBV10-3 combines with J gene TRBJ2-7, with TRBD2 matching 9 bases. The V segment lost 6 bases and the J segment 0 bases; nucleotides outside the gene matches: 3. This CDR3 is built from 14 residues. Germline CDR1 ENHRY, CDR2 SYGVKD. Here the CDR3 reads CAIRASGDSYEQYF. CDR3 bases: TGTGCCATCAGGGCTAGCGGGGACTCCTACGAGCAGTACTTC.

This clonotype was found a few times. Here the CDR3 DNA reads TGTGCCAGCAGCCCCGGACAGGTTGTGGGGGACACTGAAGCTTTCTTT. This sequence encodes CASSPGQVVGDTEAFF. This sequence joins TRBV28 and TRBJ1-1; 7 nucleotides agree with TRBD1. Losses at the gene ends were 6 bases for V and 3 bases for J; bases not matched to a gene: 13. Germline V gives CDR1 MDHEN, CDR2 SYDVKM. This CDR3 is 16 amino acids long.

The chain uses TRBV20-1 and TRBJ2-3; possible D gene TRBD1, 5 bases. This CDR3 spans 15 amino acids. V was clipped by 3 bases and J by 0 bases, with 13 bases between them. CDR1 DFQATT and CDR2 SNEGSKA come from the germline V gene (reference sequence). The CDR3 region has the DNA TGCAGTGCTAGGTTGTCAGGGCTTAGCACAGATACGCAGTATTTT. Translating gives CSARLSGLSTDTQYF.

V and J are TRBV6-1 and TRBJ2-7; D might be TRBD2 (6 bases). The length of the CDR3 is 14 residues. The germline V and J ends were trimmed by 7 bases and 5 bases, with 18 bases remaining between them. CDR1 and CDR2 (germline): MNHNS, SASEGT. CDR3 in DNA: TGTGCCAGCAAGATCCGTGCGGGATACGACGAGCAGTACTTC. Amino acids: CASKIRAGYDEQYF.

The rearrangement joins TRBV9 to TRBJ2-2; 8 bases map to TRBD1. The CDR3 covers 17 residues. The germline gives CDR1 SGDLS, CDR2 YYNGEE. Trimming at V came to 4 bases and at J to 6 bases, leaving 14 bases not matched to a gene. DNA of the CDR3: TGTGCCAGCAGCCCACAATTACAGGGGGTGGCTTCCGGGGAGCTGTTTTTT. It specifies CASSPQLQGVASGELFF.

This clonotype was seen only a few times. The genes are TRBV2 and TRBJ2-1; D might be TRBD1 (6 bases). The CDR3 spans 17 residues. Germline V gene lookup returns CDR1 SNHLY and CDR2 FYNNEI. V lost 4 bases and J 7 bases, leaving 23 bases between the germline ends. The CDR3 sequence: CASSGITGHVRGNEQFF. Written as DNA, the CDR3 is TGTGCCAGCAGTGGGATCACGGGACACGTAAGGGGGAATGAGCAGTTCTTC. The full variable domain, completed using reference TRBV2 and TRBJ2-1, is EPEVTQTPSHQVTQMGQEVILRCVPISNHLYFYWYRQILGQKVEFLVSFYNNEISEKSEIFDDQFSVERPDGSNFTLKIRSTKLEDSAMYFCASSGITGHVRGNEQFFGPGTRLTVL.

This clonotype has just a few counts. This chain links TRBV7-3 with TRBJ2-7, with D maybe TRBD1 (5 bases). This CDR3 contains 15 residues. The germline V gene encodes CDR1 SGHTA and CDR2 FQGTGA. V lost 3 bases and J 1 base, leaving 13 bases between the germline ends. In DNA, the CDR3 is TGTGCCAGCAGCTTGATGTCAGGGCCTTCCTACGAGCAGTACTTC. Translated: CASSLMSGPSYEQYF. Looking up the rest from reference TRBV7-3 and TRBJ2-7 gives the full variable domain: GAGVSQTPSNKVTEKGKYVELRCDPISGHTALYWYRQSLGQGPEFLIYFQGTGAADDSGLPNDRFFAVRPEGSVSTLKIQRTERGDSAVYLCASSLMSGPSYEQYFGPGTRLTVT.

This clonotype was counted at least ten times. The J gene is TRBJ2-2, the V gene TRBV28; 7 positions agree with TRBD2. The CDR3 runs to 14 residues. The germline V gene encodes CDR1 MDHEN and CDR2 SYDVKM. Trimming at V came to 10 bases and at J to 5 bases, leaving 10 bases not matched to a gene. As DNA, the CDR3 is TGTGCCACTGGCGGGAGTTATCAAACCGGGGAGCTGTTTTTT. It encodes CATGGSYQTGELFF. The full variable domain, rest sourced from reference TRBV28 and TRBJ2-2, is DVKVTQSSRYLVKRTGEKVFLECVQDMDHENMFWYRQDPGLGLRLIYFSYDVKMKEKGDIPEGYSVSREKKERFSLILESASTNQTSMYLCATGGSYQTGELFFGEGSRLTVL.

This clonotype has just one count. This chain uses TRBV20-1 with TRBJ2-3; D is perhaps TRBD1 or TRBD2 (5 bases each). The CDR3 sequence is 14 residues long. The V gene's germline CDR1 is DFQATT and CDR2 SNEGSKA (reference sequence). Trimming removed 1 base from V and 1 base from J, with 9 bases in between. The CDR3 loop reads CSARAWGRTDTQYF. CDR3 DNA: TGCAGTGCTAGAGCCTGGGGACGCACAGATACGCAGTATTTT.

This clonotype has more than one count but fewer than ten. The chain is built from TRBV28 and TRBJ2-7; D could derive from TRBD1 or TRBD2 (5 bases each). The CDR3 covers 15 residues. The germline V and J ends were trimmed by 7 bases and 7 bases, with 23 bases remaining between them. The germline gives CDR1 MDHEN, CDR2 SYDVKM. In DNA, the CDR3 is TGTGCCAGCATTTACGGTGGGGGTACCCTTAAAGAGCAGTACTTC. Protein: CASIYGGGTLKEQYF.

The rearrangement joins TRBV20-1 to TRBJ2-7; D is possibly TRBD2 (6 bases). Germline CDR1 DFQATT, CDR2 SNEGSKA (reference sequence). This CDR3 comprises 13 residues. Deletions cut 1 base from V and 4 bases from J, with 11 bases between. The CDR3 sequence: CSARGGMGYEQYF. CDR3 nucleotide sequence: TGCAGTGCTAGAGGCGGGATGGGGTACGAGCAGTACTTC.

This chain joins TRBV12-3 or TRBV12-4 and TRBJ2-7, with D perhaps matching TRBD1 (6 bases). Trimming took off 4 bases at V and 5 bases at J, with 15 bases between the two ends. The CDR3 totals 14 residues. The CDR3 region has the DNA TGTGCCAGCAGTTCCATACTAACAGGGCACGAGCAGTACTTC. Translated: CASSSILTGHEQYF.

The sample holds many counts of this clonotype. The chain combines TRBV7-9 with TRBJ2-3, with 9 bases matching TRBD2. Germline V gene data show CDR1 as SEHNR and CDR2 as FQNEAQ (reference sequence). This CDR3 region has 13 residues. The V segment lost 8 bases and the J segment 8 bases; nucleotides outside the gene matches: 8. CDR3 DNA sequence: TGTGCCAGCTCCGTAGCGGGAGCGGGTACGCAGTATTTT. Protein: CASSVAGAGTQYF.

The chain uses TRBV3-1 and TRBJ2-7; TRBD1 agrees at 7 bases. CDR1 is LGHDT and CDR2 is YNNKEL in the germline V gene (reference sequence). The CDR3 has 16 residues. With V trimmed by 5 bases and J by 0 bases, 10 bases remained unmatched. CDR3 sequence (DNA): TGTGCCAGCAGCGAAGCATTGACAGGGAGCTCCTACGAGCAGTACTTC. It translates to CASSEALTGSSYEQYF.

This clonotype was seen at least ten times. The chain has TRBV12-3 or TRBV12-4 and TRBJ2-3, with D perhaps matching TRBD1 (7 bases). The CDR3 sequence is 13 residues long. V lost 7 bases and J 5 bases, leaving 13 bases between the germline ends. CDR3 amino acids: CASTRGAVDTQYF. CDR3 nucleotides: TGTGCCAGCACCAGGGGGGCCGTAGATACGCAGTATTTT.

The CDR3 reads CASSTNSAGAGEQYF. In DNA form, the CDR3 reads TGTGCCAGCAGTACAAACTCTGCGGGAGCCGGCGAGCAGTACTTC. The rearrangement joins TRBV28 to TRBJ2-7; 7 positions match TRBD2. CDR1 and CDR2 (germline): MDHEN, SYDVKM. This CDR3 comprises 15 residues. Unmatched junction bases numbered 13, after V lost 5 bases and J lost 6 bases.